This T cell receptor (beta chain) appears in the sequencing data of a study of cytomegalovirus exposure and HLA in healthy donors. Germline lookup yields CDR1 SGDLS and CDR2 YYNGEE. The CDR3 runs 17 residues. Trimming removed 0 bases from V and 3 bases from J, with 15 bases in between. Overall study findings and caveats: Per a later analysis, HLA-associated TCR beta chains showed more clonal expansion than other, equally common TCR beta chains. TCR sequences were mostly rare, though some public TCRs occurred in many donors.

60 Vbeta and 13 Jbeta primers were used in PCR. The protocol was immunoSEQ multiplex PCR, while the TCRdb copy is restricted to in-frame clones and leaves out a portion. The sample includes approximately 110,000 clones, about three quarters of them seen just once. In regard to this clone: The antigen remains undetermined.

The chain employs TRBV9 and TRBJ2-2, with D possibly being TRBD2 (7 bases). The sequencing sample was made of PBMCs. This sequence was found in a man aged 50 to 59 in good health and CMV-seronegative. CDR3 sequence: CASSVVGGGSYTGELFF. The CDR3 DNA reads as TGTGCCAGCAGCGTAGTGGGAGGGGGGTCGTACACCGGGGAGCTGTTTTTT.